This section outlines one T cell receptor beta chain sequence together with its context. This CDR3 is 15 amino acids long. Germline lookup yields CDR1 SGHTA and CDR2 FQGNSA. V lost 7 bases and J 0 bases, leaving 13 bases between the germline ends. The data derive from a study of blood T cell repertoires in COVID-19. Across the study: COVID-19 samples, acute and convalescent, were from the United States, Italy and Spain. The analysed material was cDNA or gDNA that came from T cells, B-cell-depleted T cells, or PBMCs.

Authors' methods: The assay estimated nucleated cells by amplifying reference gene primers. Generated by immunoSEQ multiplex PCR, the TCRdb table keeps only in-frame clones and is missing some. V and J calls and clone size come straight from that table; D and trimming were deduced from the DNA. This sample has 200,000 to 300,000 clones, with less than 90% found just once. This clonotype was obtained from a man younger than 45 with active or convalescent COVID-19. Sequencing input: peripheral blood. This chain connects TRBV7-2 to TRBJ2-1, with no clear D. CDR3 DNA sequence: TGTGCCAGCACCCTTATGAGTAGCTCCTACAATGAGCAGTTCTTC. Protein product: CASTLMSSSYNEQFF.